These T cell receptor beta chains were read from a single sample in a study of cytomegalovirus exposure and HLA in healthy donors. Produced via immunoSEQ multiplex PCR; TCRdb's table is partial and in-frame only. Seen here are about 130,000 clones, around 85% observed once, and the top ten hold 6% to 8%. Sequenced sample: PBMCs. Receptor source: a woman in her 30s in good health and CMV-seropositive. CDR3s include the opening cysteine and the closing phenylalanine or tryptophan. Each record gives: D gene, clone size, V gene, J gene, CDR3 DNA, CDR3 protein. The D gene is left open where the match is weak. Part of the rows lack a size; the others show once, few, many or a class for expanded clones.

TRBD1	.	TRBV9	TRBJ1-6	TGTGCCAGCAGCCTGGGACAGGGGCGTTCACCCCTCCACTTT	CASSLGQGRSPLHF
.	.	TRBV6-1	TRBJ1-2	TGTGCCAGCAGTGAACTAAGGGGGAGTGGGTATGGCTACACCTTC	CASSELRGSGYGYTF
.	.	TRBV5-4	TRBJ1-2	TGTGCCAGCAGTTCAGTTCCCAACTATGGCTACACCTTC	CASSSVPNYGYTF
TRBD2	.	TRBV14	TRBJ2-2	TGTGCCAGCAGCCGCACTAGCGGGGGGGCCACCGGGGAGCTGTTTTTT	CASSRTSGGATGELFF
.	once	TRBV6-1	TRBJ2-2	TGTGCCAGCAGTGAAGCGCGCCCCAGGGAGCTGTTTTTT	CASSEARPRELFF
TRBD1	once	TRBV28	TRBJ2-5	TGTGCCAGCAGTTCGACAGGGGCGGAGACCCAGTACTTC	CASSSTGAETQYF
.	.	TRBV5-1	TRBJ2-7	TGCGCCAGCAGGGGAGGGGGTCCTTCACTCGAGCAGTACTTC	CASRGGGPSLEQYF
.	.	TRBV28	TRBJ2-3	TGTGCCACCGACGGACCCCTGGGGCCAGATACGCAGTATTTT	CATDGPLGPDTQYF
.	.	TRBV10-3	TRBJ2-6	TGTGCCATCAGTGGGGGAGGCTCTGGGGCCAACGTCCTGACTTTC	CAISGGGSGANVLTF
.	.	TRBV5-6	TRBJ1-4	TGTGCCAGCAGTTTACAGGCGGCAGGGGAAAAACTGTTTTTT	CASSLQAAGEKLFF
TRBD2	.	TRBV19	TRBJ2-1	TGTGCCAGTAAGTCTGGGGGAGGGAACTACAATGAGCAGTTCTTC	CASKSGGGNYNEQFF
.	.	TRBV5-1	TRBJ2-7	TGCGCCAGCAGCTTGGGTCGACAGACCTACGAGCAGTACTTC	CASSLGRQTYEQYF
TRBD1	.	TRBV29-1	TRBJ1-1	TGCAGCGTTGAATCGGGGACAGGGGGTAGGGCTGAAGCTTTCTTT	CSVESGTGGRAEAFF
.	.	TRBV2	TRBJ1-1	TGTGCCAGCAGTGAGGGGGGTGAAGCTTTCTTT	CASSEGGEAFF
TRBD1	few	TRBV29-1	TRBJ2-1	TGCAGCGGTACCAGGGACAGAAATGTATGGGAGCAGTTCTTC	CSGTRDRNVWEQFF